Listed here is a single T cell receptor beta chain. These data come from a study of T cell responses to AZD1222 COVID-19 vaccine. Germline values: CDR1 MDHEN, CDR2 SYDVKM. This CDR3 spans 12 amino acids. The V end lost 3 bases, the J end lost 2 bases, and 4 bases lay between the germline ends. The protocol was immunoSEQ multiplex PCR, while the TCRdb copy is restricted to in-frame clones and leaves out a portion. The sample comprises some 110,000 clones, just over 85% of which are singletons, and 17% rests with the top ten. The sample consisted of peripheral blood, taken 28 days after the second AZD1222 dose. V gene TRBV28 combines with J gene TRBJ1-1; D uncertain. This TCR was recovered from an adult who received the AZD1222 COVID-19 vaccine. CDR3 amino acids: CASSFINTEAFF. The CDR3 nucleotides are TGTGCCAGCAGTTTCATAAACACTGAAGCTTTCTTT.